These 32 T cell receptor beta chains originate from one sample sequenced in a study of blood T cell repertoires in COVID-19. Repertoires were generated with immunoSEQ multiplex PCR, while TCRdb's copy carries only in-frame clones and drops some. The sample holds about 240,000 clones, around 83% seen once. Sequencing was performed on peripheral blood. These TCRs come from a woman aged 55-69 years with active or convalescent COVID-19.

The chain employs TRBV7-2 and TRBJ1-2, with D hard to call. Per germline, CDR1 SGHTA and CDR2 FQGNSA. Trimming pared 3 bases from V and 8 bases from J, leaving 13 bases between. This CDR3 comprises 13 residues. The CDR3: CASSFRDGDGYTF. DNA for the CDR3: TGTGCCAGCAGCTTCCGAGACGGAGACGGCTACACCTTC.

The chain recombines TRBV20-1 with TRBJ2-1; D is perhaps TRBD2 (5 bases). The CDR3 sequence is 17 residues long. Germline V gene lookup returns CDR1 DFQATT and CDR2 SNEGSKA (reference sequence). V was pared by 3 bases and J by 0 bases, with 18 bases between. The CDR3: CSASLLTPRGSYNEQFF. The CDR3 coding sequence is TGCAGTGCTAGTCTATTGACTCCCCGGGGCTCCTACAATGAGCAGTTCTTC.

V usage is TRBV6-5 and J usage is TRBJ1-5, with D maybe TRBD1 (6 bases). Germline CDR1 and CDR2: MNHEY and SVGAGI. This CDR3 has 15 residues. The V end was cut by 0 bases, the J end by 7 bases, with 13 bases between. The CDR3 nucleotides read TGTGCCAGCAGTTACTCCTACAGGGCGGAGCAGCCCCAGCATTTT. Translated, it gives CASSYSYRAEQPQHF.

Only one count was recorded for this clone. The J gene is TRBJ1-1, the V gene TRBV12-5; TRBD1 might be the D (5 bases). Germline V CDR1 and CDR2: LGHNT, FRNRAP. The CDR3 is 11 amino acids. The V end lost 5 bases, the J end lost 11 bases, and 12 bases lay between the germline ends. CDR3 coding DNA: TGTGCTAGTGGTCGAGGGGAGGTCGCTTTCTTT. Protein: CASGRGEVAFF. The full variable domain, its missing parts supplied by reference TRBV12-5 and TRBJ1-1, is DARVTQTPRHKVTEMGQEVTMRCQPILGHNTVFWYRQTMMQGLELLAYFRNRAPLDDSGMPKDRFSAEMPDATLATLKIQPSEPRDSAVYFCASGRGEVAFFGQGTRLTVV.

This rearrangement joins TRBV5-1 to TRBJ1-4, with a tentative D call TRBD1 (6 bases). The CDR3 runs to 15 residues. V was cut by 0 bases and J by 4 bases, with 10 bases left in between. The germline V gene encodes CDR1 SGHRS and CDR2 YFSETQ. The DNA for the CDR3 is TGCGCCAGCAGCTTGGATCCAGGGGTTAATGAAAAACTGTTTTTT. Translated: CASSLDPGVNEKLFF.

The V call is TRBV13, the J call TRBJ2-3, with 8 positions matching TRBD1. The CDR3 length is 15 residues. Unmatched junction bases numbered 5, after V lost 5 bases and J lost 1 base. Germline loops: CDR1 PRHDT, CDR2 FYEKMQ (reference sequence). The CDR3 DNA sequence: TGTGCCAGCAGCAGCAGGGGGCTGGGCACAGATACGCAGTATTTT. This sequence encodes CASSSRGLGTDTQYF.

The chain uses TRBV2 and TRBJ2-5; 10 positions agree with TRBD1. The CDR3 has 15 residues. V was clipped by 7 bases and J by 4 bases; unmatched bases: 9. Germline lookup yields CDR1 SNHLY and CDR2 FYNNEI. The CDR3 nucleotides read TGTGCCAGCAACCACGGACAGGGGGATGGAGAGACCCAGTACTTC. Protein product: CASNHGQGDGETQYF.

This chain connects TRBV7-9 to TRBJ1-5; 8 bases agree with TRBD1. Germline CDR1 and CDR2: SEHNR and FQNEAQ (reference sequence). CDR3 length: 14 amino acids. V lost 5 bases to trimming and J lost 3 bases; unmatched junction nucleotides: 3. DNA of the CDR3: TGTGCCAGCAGCCAGGGGGCAGTCAATCAGCCCCAGCATTTT. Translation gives CASSQGAVNQPQHF.

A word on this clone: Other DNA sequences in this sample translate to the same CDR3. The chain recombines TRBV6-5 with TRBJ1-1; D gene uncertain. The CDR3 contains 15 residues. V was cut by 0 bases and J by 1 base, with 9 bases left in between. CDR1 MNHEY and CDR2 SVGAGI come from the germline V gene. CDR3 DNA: TGTGCCAGCAGTTACTCGAGGGCCTCGAACACTGAAGCTTTCTTT. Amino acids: CASSYSRASNTEAFF.

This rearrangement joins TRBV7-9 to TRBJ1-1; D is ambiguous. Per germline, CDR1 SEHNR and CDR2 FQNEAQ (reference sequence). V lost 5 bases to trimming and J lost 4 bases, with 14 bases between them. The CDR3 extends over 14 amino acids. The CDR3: CASSPTSGSTEAFF. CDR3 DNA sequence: TGTGCCAGCAGCCCAACCTCGGGGAGCACTGAAGCTTTCTTT.

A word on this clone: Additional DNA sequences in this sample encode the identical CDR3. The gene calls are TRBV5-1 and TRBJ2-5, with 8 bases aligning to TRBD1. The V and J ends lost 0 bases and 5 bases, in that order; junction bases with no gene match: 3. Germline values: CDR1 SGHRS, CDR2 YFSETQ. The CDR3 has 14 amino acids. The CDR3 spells CASSLGQGSETQYF. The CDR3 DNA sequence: TGCGCCAGCAGCTTGGGACAGGGGAGTGAGACCCAGTACTTC.

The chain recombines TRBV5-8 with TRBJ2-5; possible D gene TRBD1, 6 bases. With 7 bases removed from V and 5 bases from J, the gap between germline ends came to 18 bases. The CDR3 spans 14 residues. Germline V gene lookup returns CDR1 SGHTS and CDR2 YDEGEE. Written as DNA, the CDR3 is TGTGCCAGCGGTCGAAAGGACAGCAGGGAGACCCAGTACTTC. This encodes CASGRKDSRETQYF.

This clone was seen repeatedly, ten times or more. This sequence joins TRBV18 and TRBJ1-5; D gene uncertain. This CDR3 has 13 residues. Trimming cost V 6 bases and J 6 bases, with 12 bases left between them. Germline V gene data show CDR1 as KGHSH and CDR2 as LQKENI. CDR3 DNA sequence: TGTGCCAGCTCCACCGGGTTGCGTCAGCCCCAGCATTTT. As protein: CASSTGLRQPQHF.

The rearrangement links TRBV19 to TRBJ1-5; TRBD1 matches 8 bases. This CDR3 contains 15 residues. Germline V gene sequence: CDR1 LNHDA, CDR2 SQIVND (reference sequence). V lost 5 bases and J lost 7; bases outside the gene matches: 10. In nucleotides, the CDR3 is TGTGCCAGTAGTCCCGGGACAGGTGGAAAACAGCCCCAGCATTTT. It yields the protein CASSPGTGGKQPQHF.

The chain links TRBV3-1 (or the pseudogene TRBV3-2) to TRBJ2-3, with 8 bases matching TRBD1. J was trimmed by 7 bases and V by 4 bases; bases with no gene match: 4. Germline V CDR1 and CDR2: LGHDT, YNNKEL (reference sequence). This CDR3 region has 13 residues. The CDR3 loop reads CASSPTGANTQYF. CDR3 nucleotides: TGTGCCAGCAGCCCGACAGGGGCAAATACGCAGTATTTT.

CDR3 DNA sequence: TGTGCCAGCCGGACAGCCCCCTATGGCTACACCTTC. The encoded protein is CASRTAPYGYTF. The chain recombines TRBV6-5 with TRBJ1-2, with D perhaps matching TRBD1 (6 bases). V was pared by 8 bases and J by 4 bases, with 11 bases between. The CDR3 contains 12 residues. Per the germline V gene, CDR1 is MNHEY and CDR2 is SVGAGI.

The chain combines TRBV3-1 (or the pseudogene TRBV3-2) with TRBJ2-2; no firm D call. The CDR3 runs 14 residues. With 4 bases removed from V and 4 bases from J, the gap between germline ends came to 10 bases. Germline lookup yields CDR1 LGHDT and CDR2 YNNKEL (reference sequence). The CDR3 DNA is TGTGCCAGCAGCCGGTCCACGGTCACCGGGGAGCTGTTTTTT. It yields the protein CASSRSTVTGELFF.

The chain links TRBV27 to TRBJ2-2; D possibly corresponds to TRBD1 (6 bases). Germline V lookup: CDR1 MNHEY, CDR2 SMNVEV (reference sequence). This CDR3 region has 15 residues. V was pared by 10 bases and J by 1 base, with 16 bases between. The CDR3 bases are TGTGCCACCGCCAGGGGTGGGGTGAACACCGGGGAGCTGTTTTTT. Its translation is CATARGGVNTGELFF.

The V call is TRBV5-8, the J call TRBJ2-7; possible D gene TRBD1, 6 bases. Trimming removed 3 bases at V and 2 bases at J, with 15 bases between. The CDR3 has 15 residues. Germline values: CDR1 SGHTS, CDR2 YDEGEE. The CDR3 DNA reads TGTGCCAGCAGCTCCGGGACATCATATCCCTACGAGCAGTACTTC. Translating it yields CASSSGTSYPYEQYF.

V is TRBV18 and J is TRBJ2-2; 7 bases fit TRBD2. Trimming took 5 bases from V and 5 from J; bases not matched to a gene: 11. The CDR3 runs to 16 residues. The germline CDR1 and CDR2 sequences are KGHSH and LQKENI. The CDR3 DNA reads TGTGCCAGCTCAGCTAGCGGCGGCAGAAGAACCGGGGAGCTGTTTTTT. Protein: CASSASGGRRTGELFF. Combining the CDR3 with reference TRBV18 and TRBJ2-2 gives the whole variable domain NAGVMQNPRHLVRRRGQEARLRCSPMKGHSHVYWYRQLPEEGLKFMVYLQKENIIDESGMPKERFSAEFPKEGPSILRIQQVVRGDSAAYFCASSASGGRRTGELFFGEGSRLTVL.

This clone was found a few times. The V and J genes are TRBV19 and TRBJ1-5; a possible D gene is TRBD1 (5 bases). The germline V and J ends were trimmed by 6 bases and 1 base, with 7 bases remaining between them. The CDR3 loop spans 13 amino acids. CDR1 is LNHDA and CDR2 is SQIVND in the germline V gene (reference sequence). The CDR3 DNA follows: TGTGCCAGTAGGTCAGGGAGCAATCAGCCCCAGCATTTT. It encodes CASRSGSNQPQHF.

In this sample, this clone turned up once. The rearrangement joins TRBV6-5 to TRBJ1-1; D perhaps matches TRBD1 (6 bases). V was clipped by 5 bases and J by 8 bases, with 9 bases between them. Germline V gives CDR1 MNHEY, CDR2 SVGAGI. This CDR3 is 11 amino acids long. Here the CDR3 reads CASSLTGEAFF. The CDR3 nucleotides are TGTGCCAGCAGTCTTACAGGGGAAGCTTTCTTT.

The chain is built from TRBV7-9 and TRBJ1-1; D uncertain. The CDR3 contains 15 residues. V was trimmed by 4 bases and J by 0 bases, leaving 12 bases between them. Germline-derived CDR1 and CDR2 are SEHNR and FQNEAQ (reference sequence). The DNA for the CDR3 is TGTGCCAGCAGCTCGGGGAGAACCCTGAACACTGAAGCTTTCTTT. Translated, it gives CASSSGRTLNTEAFF.

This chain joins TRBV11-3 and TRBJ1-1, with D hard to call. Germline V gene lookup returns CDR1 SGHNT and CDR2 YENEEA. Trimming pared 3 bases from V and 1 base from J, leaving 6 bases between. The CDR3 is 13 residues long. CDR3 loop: CASSFQENTEAFF. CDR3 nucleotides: TGTGCCAGCAGCTTTCAGGAGAACACTGAAGCTTTCTTT.

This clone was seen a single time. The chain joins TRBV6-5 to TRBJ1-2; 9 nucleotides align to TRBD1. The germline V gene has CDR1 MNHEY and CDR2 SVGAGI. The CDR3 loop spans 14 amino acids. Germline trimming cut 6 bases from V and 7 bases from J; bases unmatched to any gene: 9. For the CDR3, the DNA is TGTGCCAGCAGGAAACCGACAGGGGGGGGTGGCTACACCTTC. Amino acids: CASRKPTGGGGYTF.

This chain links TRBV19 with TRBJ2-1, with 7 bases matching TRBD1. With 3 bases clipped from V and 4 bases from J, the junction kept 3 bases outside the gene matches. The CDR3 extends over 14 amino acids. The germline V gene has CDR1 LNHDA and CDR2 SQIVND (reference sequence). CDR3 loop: CASSMGTEYNEQFF. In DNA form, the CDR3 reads TGTGCCAGTAGTATGGGGACAGAGTACAATGAGCAGTTCTTC. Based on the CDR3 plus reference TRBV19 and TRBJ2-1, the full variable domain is DGGITQSPKYLFRKEGQNVTLSCEQNLNHDAMYWYRQDPGQGLRLIYYSQIVNDFQKGDIAEGYSVSREKKESFPLTVTSAQKNPTAFYLCASSMGTEYNEQFFGPGTRLTVL.

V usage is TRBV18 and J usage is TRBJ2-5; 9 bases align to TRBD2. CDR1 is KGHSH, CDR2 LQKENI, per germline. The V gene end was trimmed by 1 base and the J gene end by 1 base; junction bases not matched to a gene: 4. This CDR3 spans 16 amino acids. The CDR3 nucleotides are TGTGCCAGCTCACCACTCGCGGGGGGGATCCAAGAGACCCAGTACTTC. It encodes CASSPLAGGIQETQYF.

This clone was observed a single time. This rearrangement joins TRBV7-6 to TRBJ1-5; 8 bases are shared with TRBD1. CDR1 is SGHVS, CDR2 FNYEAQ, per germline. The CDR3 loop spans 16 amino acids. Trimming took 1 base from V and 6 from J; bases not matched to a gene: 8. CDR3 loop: CASSLGQGLGSQPQHF. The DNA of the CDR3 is TGTGCCAGCAGCTTAGGACAGGGGCTGGGCTCTCAGCCCCAGCATTTT.

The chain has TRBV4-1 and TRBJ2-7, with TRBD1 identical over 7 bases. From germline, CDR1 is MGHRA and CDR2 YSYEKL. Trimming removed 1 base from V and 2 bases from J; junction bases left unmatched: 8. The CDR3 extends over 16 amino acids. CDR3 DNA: TGCGCCAGCAGCCAAGGACAGGGATCGGGGACCTACGAGCAGTACTTC. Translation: CASSQGQGSGTYEQYF.

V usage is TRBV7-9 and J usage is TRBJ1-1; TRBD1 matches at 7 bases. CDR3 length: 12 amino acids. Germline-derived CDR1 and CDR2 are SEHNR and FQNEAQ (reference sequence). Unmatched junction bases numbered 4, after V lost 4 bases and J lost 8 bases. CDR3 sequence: CASSSQGVEAFF. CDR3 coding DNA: TGTGCCAGCAGCTCCCAGGGGGTCGAAGCTTTCTTT. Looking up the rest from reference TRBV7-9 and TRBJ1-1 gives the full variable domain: DTGVSQNPRHKITKRGQNVTFRCDPISEHNRLYWYRQTLGQGPEFLTYFQNEAQLEKSRLLSDRFSAERPKGSFSTLEIQRTEQGDSAMYLCASSSQGVEAFFGQGTRLTVV.

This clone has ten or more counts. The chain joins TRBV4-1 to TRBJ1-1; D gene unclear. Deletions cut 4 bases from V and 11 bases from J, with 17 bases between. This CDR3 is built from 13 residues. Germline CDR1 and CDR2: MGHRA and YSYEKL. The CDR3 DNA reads TGCGCCAGCAGCCCTTACACAAACGCCAGGGCTTTCTTT. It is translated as CASSPYTNARAFF.

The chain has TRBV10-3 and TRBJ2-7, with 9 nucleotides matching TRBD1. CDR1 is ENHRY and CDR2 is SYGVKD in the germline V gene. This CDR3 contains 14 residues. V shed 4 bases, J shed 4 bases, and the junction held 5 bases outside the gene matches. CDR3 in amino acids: CAISGRDRVYEQYF. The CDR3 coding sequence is TGTGCCATCAGTGGTAGGGACAGGGTTTACGAGCAGTACTTC.